One TCR beta chain is described in this entry. Which antigen it targets is not known. Base qualities are missing; no much larger clone stands one base away. The germline V and J ends show losses of 7 bases and 3 bases respectively, and no gene match explains 8 bases of the junction. There are 16 amino acids in the CDR3, from cysteine to phenylalanine inclusive. The read is trimmed to its CDR3 DNA, 48 bases read in frame from base 1. From the germline V gene (reference sequence), CDR1 is LNHDA and CDR2 is SQIVND. This specimen's time point label, interpreted: blood from clinic visit 5 months post-surgery; TSC patient then seizure free. The surgery cases that showed the highest brain T cell transcript signatures were chosen for TCR beta chain sequencing of brain tissue, and of blood when it was available. Before surgery, patients had received at least one anti-epileptic drug. TCR-sequenced patients were children with drug-resistant epilepsy due to tuberous sclerosis complex, focal cortical dysplasia, Rasmussen encephalitis or hemimegalencephaly. The Monarch genomic DNA purification kit was used to extract bulk genomic DNA from unsorted brain tissue and from whole blood.

This entry belongs to a study of brain T cells in children with intractable seizures (TCRdb year 2021). Looking at the study overall: As a first screen for immune gene transcripts, resected brain tissue from approximately 50 pediatric epilepsy surgery cases was run on a NanoString immunology panel. Among the 12 selected surgery cases, eight also had pre-surgery blood sequenced, leaving four with brain tissue only.

The immunoSEQ assay was used to generate TCR beta chain sequences from genomic DNA. Per the original workflow: CDR3 sequences not starting with the conserved framework cysteine at position 104 were manually removed. To get clonality, the normalized Shannon's Diversity Index was subtracted from one, giving values from 0 (maximal diversity) to 1 (oligoclonal). Differences in the frequency of the same CDR3 between samples, such as brain versus blood, were assessed with chi-squared comparison-of-proportions tests. Public clonotypes were identified by searching immuneACCESS, and similarity to known antiviral clonotypes was assessed with the VDJdb browser. In its TCRdb copy, this immuneACCESS table keeps in-frame sequences only and misses some clones. Where compared with another copy, unresolved V genes explain less than half of these, and the others have no known cause. V, J and clone size were drawn from that table, and D and trimming were deduced from the DNA. A total of about 340,000 clones appear in this sample, roughly 92% of them only once. Around 6% of the sample is taken by the ten largest.

General conclusions and limits of the study: Viral specificity was inferred solely from CDR3 sequence similarity, and the HCMV serostatus of the patients was not known. Because sequencing depth was different between pre-surgery and post-surgery blood, clones absent from the pre-surgery sample may reflect undersampling.

This receptor was obtained from a boy younger than two with tuberous sclerosis and intractable seizures. This sequence uses TRBV19 and TRBJ2-6; 8 junctional bases match TRBD1. The source was peripheral blood, collected around 5 months after surgery. The CDR3 reads as follows: CASTTGTGIGANVLTF. The nucleotide sequence is TGTGCCAGTACCACCGGGACAGGTATTGGGGCCAACGTCCTGACTTTC. When the CDR3 is completed using the reference TRBV19 and TRBJ2-6 genes on either side, the full variable domain is DGGITQSPKYLFRKEGQNVTLSCEQNLNHDAMYWYRQDPGQGLRLIYYSQIVNDFQKGDIAEGYSVSREKKESFPLTVTSAQKNPTAFYLCASTTGTGIGANVLTFGAGSRLTVL.